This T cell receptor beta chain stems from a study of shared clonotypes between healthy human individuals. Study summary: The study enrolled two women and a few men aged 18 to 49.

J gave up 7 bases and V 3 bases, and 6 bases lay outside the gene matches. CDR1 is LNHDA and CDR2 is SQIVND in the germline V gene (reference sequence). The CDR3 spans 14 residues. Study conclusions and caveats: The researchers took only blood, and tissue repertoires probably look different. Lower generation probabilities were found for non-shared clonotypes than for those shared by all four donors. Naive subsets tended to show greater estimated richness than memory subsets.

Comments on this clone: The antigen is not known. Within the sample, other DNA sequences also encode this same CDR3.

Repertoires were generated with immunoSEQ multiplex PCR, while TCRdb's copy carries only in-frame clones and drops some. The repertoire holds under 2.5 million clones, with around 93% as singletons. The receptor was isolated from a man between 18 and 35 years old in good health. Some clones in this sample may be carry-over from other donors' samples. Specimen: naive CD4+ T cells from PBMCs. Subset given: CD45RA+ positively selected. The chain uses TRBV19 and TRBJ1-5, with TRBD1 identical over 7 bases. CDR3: CASSIGQGGQPQHF. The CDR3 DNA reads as TGTGCCAGTAGTATCGGGCAGGGGGGCCAGCCCCAGCATTTT. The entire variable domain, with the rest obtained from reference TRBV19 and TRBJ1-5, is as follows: DGGITQSPKYLFRKEGQNVTLSCEQNLNHDAMYWYRQDPGQGLRLIYYSQIVNDFQKGDIAEGYSVSREKKESFPLTVTSAQKNPTAFYLCASSIGQGGQPQHFGDGTRLSIL.